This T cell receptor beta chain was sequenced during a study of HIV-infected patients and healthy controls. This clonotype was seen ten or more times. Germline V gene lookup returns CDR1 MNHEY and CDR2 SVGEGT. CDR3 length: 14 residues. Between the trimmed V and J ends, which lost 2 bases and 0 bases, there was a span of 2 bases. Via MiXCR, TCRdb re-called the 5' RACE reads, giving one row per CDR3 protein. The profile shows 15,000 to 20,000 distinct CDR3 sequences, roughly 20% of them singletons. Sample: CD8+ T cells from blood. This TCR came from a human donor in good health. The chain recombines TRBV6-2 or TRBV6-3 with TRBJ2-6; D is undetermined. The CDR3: CASSYSSGANVLTF. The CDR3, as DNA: TGTGCCAGCAGTTACAGCTCTGGGGCCAACGTCCTGACTTTC.